These 3 T cell receptor beta chains originate from one sample sequenced in a study of blood T cell repertoires in COVID-19. Profiling relied on immunoSEQ multiplex PCR, and the TCRdb table lists in-frame clones only, not all of them. The sample consists of around 160,000 clones, roughly 86% of them appearing once. The specimen was peripheral blood. The receptors come from a human donor with acute or convalescent COVID-19. The donor label of this sample is uncertain.

The chain has TRBV19 and TRBJ1-2, with 9 bases lining up with TRBD1. The CDR3 runs to 17 residues. V shed 4 bases and J 1 base; nucleotides not matched to a gene: 10. Looked up from germline, CDR1 is LNHDA and CDR2 is SQIVND (reference sequence). This CDR3 is CASSSPRDRAFNYGYTF. The CDR3 nucleotides read TGTGCCAGTAGTAGCCCACGGGACAGGGCCTTTAACTATGGCTACACCTTC.

V usage is TRBV5-1 and J usage is TRBJ1-3; D might be TRBD1 (5 bases). Looked up from germline, CDR1 is SGHRS and CDR2 is YFSETQ. The CDR3 is 15 residues long. Trimming shortened V by 0 bases and J by 2 bases, and 9 bases separated the two germline ends. The CDR3: CASSLVWGTGNTIYF. DNA for the CDR3: TGCGCCAGCAGCTTGGTCTGGGGCACTGGAAACACCATATATTTT.

CDR3 sequence reads: CASSPLQLQGAGEQFF. For the CDR3, the DNA is TGTGCCAGCTCACCCCTCCAATTACAGGGGGCAGGTGAGCAGTTCTTC. V and J are TRBV18 and TRBJ2-1, with 9 nucleotides matching TRBD1. Germline CDR1 and CDR2: KGHSH and LQKENI. This CDR3 has 16 residues. V lost 3 bases, J lost 9 bases, and 12 bases stayed unmatched. Drawing the rest from reference TRBV18 and TRBJ2-1, the complete variable domain is NAGVMQNPRHLVRRRGQEARLRCSPMKGHSHVYWYRQLPEEGLKFMVYLQKENIIDESGMPKERFSAEFPKEGPSILRIQQVVRGDSAAYFCASSPLQLQGAGEQFFGPGTRLTVL.